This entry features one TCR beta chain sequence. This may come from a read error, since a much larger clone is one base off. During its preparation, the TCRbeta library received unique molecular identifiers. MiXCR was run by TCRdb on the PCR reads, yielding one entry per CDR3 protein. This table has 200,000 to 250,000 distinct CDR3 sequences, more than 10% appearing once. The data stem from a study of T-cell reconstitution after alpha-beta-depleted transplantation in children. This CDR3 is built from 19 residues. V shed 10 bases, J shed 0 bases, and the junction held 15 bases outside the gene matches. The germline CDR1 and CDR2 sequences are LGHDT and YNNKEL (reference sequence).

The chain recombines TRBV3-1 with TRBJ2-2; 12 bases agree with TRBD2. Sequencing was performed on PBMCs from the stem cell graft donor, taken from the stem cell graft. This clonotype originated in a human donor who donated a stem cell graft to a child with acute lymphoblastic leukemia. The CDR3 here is CAISPHLAGGTANTGELFF. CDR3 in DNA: TGTGCCATCAGTCCGCACCTAGCGGGGGGGACCGCGAACACCGGGGAGCTGTTTTTT.